What follows describes a single T cell receptor (beta chain). This clonotype has a handful of counts. The antigen this receptor binds is unknown. Base-call qualities are not available, and no considerably larger clone is one nucleotide away. This sample was taken from a study of T cells in Graves' hyperthyroidism and ophthalmopathy (dated by TCRdb to 2018 to 2020). About the full investigation: Peripheral blood samples were taken at the time of initial diagnosis, prior to any treatment. TCR V-J signatures able to tell the groups apart were searched for in a discovery cohort of 100 or so patients, of whom around 42 had Graves' ophthalmopathy and about 55 had stable Graves' hyperthyroidism. The paper describes TCR Vbeta CDR3 sequencing of roughly 130 peripheral blood samples, made up of under 50 ophthalmopathy patients, 70 to 80 hyperthyroidism patients and 17 progressor patients. Prospective prediction of ophthalmopathy was tested in an independent validation cohort consisting of 18 hyperthyroidism patients and around 16 patients who later progressed to ophthalmopathy. Thyroid tissue and blood T-cell repertoires from several Graves' hyperthyroidism patients were also compared in the study. After blood sampling, hyperthyroidism patients were treated with methimazole at a starting dose of 30 mg daily, and ophthalmopathy patients were treated with high-dose intravenous methylprednisolone. The 90 to 100 discovery patients were randomly split 7:3 into training and test sets.

Ophthalmopathy patients had moderately to severely active disease, Clinical Activity Score of at least 3, NOSPECS grade of at least 4, and duration under 3 months. Exclusion was applied to patients with uncontrolled infections, other autoimmune diseases, pregnancy or lactation. Diagnoses were established on the basis of clinical symptoms, serum thyroxine and TRAb, thyroid ultrasound, and orbital computed tomography. PBMCs were separated from under 12 ml of fresh peripheral blood using Ficoll-Paque density gradient centrifugation. Total RNA was extracted with Trizol reagent, and quality was checked on an Agilent 2100 Bioanalyzer. Broad study findings and their caveats: Most expanded thyroid clonotypes (frequency above 0.001) were also detected in blood, a finding suggesting that blood repertoires may reflect thyroid immune responses. In validation, the model predicted progression to ophthalmopathy with just under 71% sensitivity and 72% to 85% specificity, a median of 6.5 months before onset. No statistical method was used to fix the sample size in advance, and group allocation was not hidden from the investigators. Ophthalmopathy was separated from stable hyperthyroidism by a 13 V-J signature model, with approximately 89% sensitivity and roughly 81% specificity obtained in cross-validation and 80%/75% obtained in testing.

Based on the germline V gene (reference sequence), the CDR1 and CDR2 sequences are LNHDA and SQIVND. Counted from cysteine to phenylalanine, this CDR3 has 16 amino acids. Just CDR3 DNA is preserved here, 48 bases in frame from base 1. V gives up 4 bases and J gives up 2 bases, and the segment between their germline ends measures 15 bases. The TCR beta CDR3 regions were amplified from the RNA transcripts. The TCR CDR3 was subjected to a first round of RT-PCR using the HTBI primer set and the Qiagen OneStep RT-PCR kit. Libraries were constructed in a second round of multiplex PCR, after which size selection and purification were carried out. Paired-end sequencing of the libraries was performed with 100 bp reads on an Illumina HiSeq2000. As for how the authors treated the data: SOAPnuke was used to process the raw data, removing reads that contained adapters or uncalled bases, had a mean Phred below 15, or lacked an exact match to the constant primer or identifier. High-quality paired reads were merged with COPE v1.2.5, and unique nucleotide sequences were defined as clonotypes. MiTCR v1.1 was used to align clonotypes to the IMGT TRBV, TRBD and TRBJ reference segments. The analysis included only V-J combinations with a frequency above 0.0001, which together covered 99.2% of the repertoires. The TCS score was defined as F50 (clonal expansion) divided by E x V (chaos), with BLOSUM62-based TCRdist calculated between CDR3 peptides within each V-J. Welch's t-statistics and random forest reduced several hundred V-J features to under 15, which were used in a naive Bayes classifier (R e1071). TCRdb applied fastp at Q25 and MiXCR to the public reads, then kept only in-frame beta chains. Entries that share a CDR3 protein sequence are merged under the most common genes and DNA. The V and J calls, along with clone size, are taken from TCRdb and not from the paper's own processing. The table for this sample lists about 590,000 distinct CDR3 sequences; 13% to 15% of them were counted only once. The top ten clonotypes cover more than 6% of the sample.

This clonotype was obtained from a woman between 18 and 30 years old with Graves' ophthalmopathy. The rearrangement combines TRBV19 with TRBJ2-1; TRBD2 is possibly the D segment (5 matching bases). Sequencing input: blood. The CDR3 here reads CASSTPPGSPYNEQFF. The DNA sequence is TGTGCCAGTAGTACCCCTCCGGGGAGCCCCTACAATGAGCAGTTCTTC. The variable domain in full, with residues beyond the CDR3 obtained from the reference TRBV19 and TRBJ2-1 genes, is DGGITQSPKYLFRKEGQNVTLSCEQNLNHDAMYWYRQDPGQGLRLIYYSQIVNDFQKGDIAEGYSVSREKKESFPLTVTSAQKNPTAFYLCASSTPPGSPYNEQFFGPGTRLTVL.